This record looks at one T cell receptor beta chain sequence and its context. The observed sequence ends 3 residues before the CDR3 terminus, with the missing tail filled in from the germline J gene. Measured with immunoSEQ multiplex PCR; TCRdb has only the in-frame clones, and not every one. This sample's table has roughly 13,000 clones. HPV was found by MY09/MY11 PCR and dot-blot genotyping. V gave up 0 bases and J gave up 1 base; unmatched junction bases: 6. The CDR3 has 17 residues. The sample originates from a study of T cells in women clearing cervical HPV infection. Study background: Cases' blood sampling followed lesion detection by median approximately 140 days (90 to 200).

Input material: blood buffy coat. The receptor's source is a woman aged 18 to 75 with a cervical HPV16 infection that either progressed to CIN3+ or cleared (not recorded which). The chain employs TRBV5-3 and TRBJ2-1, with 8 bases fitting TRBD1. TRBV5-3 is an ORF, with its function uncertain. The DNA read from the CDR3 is TGTGCCAGAAGCTTGGACAGGGGGTTTCTATCCTACAATGAG. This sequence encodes CARSLDRGFLSYNE. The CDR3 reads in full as CARSLDRGFLSYNEQFF.